This T cell receptor beta chain was recorded in a study of T cell responses to AZD1222 COVID-19 vaccine. Points from the study as a whole: Females made up more of the donors, who were largely white British, and clonal diversity may have come out too low. The peak T cell response came first, and repertoires were sampled only after it. Close to half of all spike-specific TCRs reportedly target regions of the variants that are unmutated.

Assay: immunoSEQ multiplex PCR; the TCRdb copy retains only in-frame clones and omits some. The sample lists tens of thousands of clones, 89% occurring once. Some second doses came at about 4 weeks and others at about 12 weeks; these were pooled. Remarks on this clone: Antigen: not known.

V was pared by 0 bases and J by 5 bases, with 13 bases between. Germline CDR1 MGHRA, CDR2 YSYEKL. The CDR3 covers 16 residues. The chain has TRBV4-1 and TRBJ1-4, with a possible D match to TRBD1 (5 bases). The clonotype originates from an adult who received the AZD1222 COVID-19 vaccine. The sample was peripheral blood, taken 28 days after the second AZD1222 dose. The CDR3 here is CASSQDRGRENEKLFF. In nucleotides, the CDR3 is TGCGCCAGCAGCCAAGATCGAGGCAGGGAAAATGAAAAACTGTTTTTT.